The 24 T cell receptor beta chains listed next were all sequenced from one sample in a study of PD-1 blockade in classical Hodgkin lymphoma. The patients all showed relapse after autologous stem cell transplantation, while their brentuximab vedotin exposure varied. CD8+ T cell isolation from thawed PBMCs was performed by magnetic negative selection. Generated by immunoSEQ multiplex PCR, the TCRdb table keeps only in-frame clones and is missing some. Of some 2,500 clones in the sample, approximately 72% are singletons; the top ten hold over 9.5%. The specimen was CD8+ T cells from blood, collected at baseline. Every receptor here comes from a human donor with classical Hodgkin lymphoma.

The V and J genes are TRBV5-6 and TRBJ2-5, with 9 bases fitting TRBD1. Germline assignment: CDR1 SGHDT and CDR2 YYEEEE. V shed 2 bases, J shed 4 bases, and the junction held 6 bases outside the gene matches. CDR3 length: 15 residues. The CDR3 DNA sequence: TGTGCCAGCAGCTTACCGGGACAGGGACTAGAGACCCAGTACTTC. Translation gives CASSLPGQGLETQYF.

J is TRBJ2-1 and V is TRBV28; the D call may be TRBD1 or TRBD2 (5 bases each). The CDR3 loop spans 15 amino acids. Trimming cost V 3 bases and J 12 bases, with 21 bases left between them. CDR1 is MDHEN, CDR2 SYDVKM, per germline. In DNA, the CDR3 is TGTGCCAGCAGTTTGTGGGGACCACCCCTAATAGGGCAGTTCTTC. It codes for CASSLWGPPLIGQFF.

This clone was seen a few times. Here the CDR3 DNA reads TGTGCCTGGAGTCCTATGAACACTGAAGCTTTCTTT. Translating gives CAWSPMNTEAFF. V is TRBV30 and J is TRBJ1-1; D is uncertain. Germline CDR1 and CDR2: GTSNPN and SVGIG (reference sequence). V lost 2 bases and J 0 bases, leaving 4 bases between the germline ends. The CDR3 sequence is 12 residues long.

The rearrangement uses TRBV27 and TRBJ2-1; no firm D call. V lost 0 bases and J lost 6, with 9 bases in between. Per germline, CDR1 MNHEY and CDR2 SMNVEV (reference sequence). The CDR3 contains 14 residues. CDR3 nucleotides: TGTGCCAGCAGTTTATCGAAGGGTGGCAATGAGCAGTTCTTC. This gives the protein CASSLSKGGNEQFF.

The gene calls are TRBV25-1 and TRBJ2-5; 7 bases match TRBD2. The CDR3 runs to 14 residues. CDR1 is MGHDK, CDR2 SYGVNS, per germline. Losses at the gene ends were 5 bases for V and 4 bases for J; bases not matched to a gene: 7. The CDR3 region is CASSSGGGLETQYF. The CDR3 nucleotides are TGTGCCAGCAGTTCGGGAGGAGGGTTAGAGACCCAGTACTTC.

This sequence joins TRBV7-7 and TRBJ2-5; no definite D call. Per the germline V gene, CDR1 is SSHAT and CDR2 is FNYEAQ (reference sequence). The CDR3 loop spans 15 amino acids. Trimming removed 5 bases from V and 3 bases from J, with 16 bases in between. CDR3 DNA sequence: TGTGCCAGCAGCGTCTCTGGGCAGATAAAAGAGACCCAGTACTTC. This sequence encodes CASSVSGQIKETQYF.

The chain joins TRBV6-1 to TRBJ1-1; D possibly corresponds to TRBD1 (5 bases). Germline CDR1 and CDR2: MNHNS and SASEGT. V was trimmed by 10 bases and J by 4 bases, leaving 13 bases between them. The CDR3 contains 12 residues. CDR3 amino acids: CATWDAGTEAFF. Here the CDR3 DNA reads TGTGCCACCTGGGACGCGGGCACTGAAGCTTTCTTT.

This sequence joins TRBV18 and TRBJ2-7, with 10 bases fitting TRBD1. Germline CDR1 and CDR2: KGHSH and LQKENI. This CDR3 comprises 16 residues. V lost 5 bases, J lost 4 bases, and 11 bases stayed unmatched. The CDR3 DNA sequence: TGTGCCAGCTCATCGATGACAGGGGGCTCCCTTTACGAGCAGTACTTC. Translating gives CASSSMTGGSLYEQYF.

The rearrangement joins TRBV5-4 to TRBJ2-5; 9 nucleotides match TRBD2. This CDR3 is built from 15 residues. V gave up 4 bases and J gave up 2 bases; unmatched junction bases: 6. From germline, CDR1 is SGHNT and CDR2 YYREEE (reference sequence). This CDR3 reads CASSMSGGYQETQYF. The CDR3, as DNA: TGTGCCAGCAGCATGAGCGGGGGGTATCAAGAGACCCAGTACTTC.

This clone was counted between two and nine times. This rearrangement joins TRBV7-6 to TRBJ2-7, with D perhaps assigned TRBD1 or TRBD2 (5 bases each). Germline lookup yields CDR1 SGHVS and CDR2 FNYEAQ. There are 13 residues in the CDR3. V lost 5 bases, J lost 3 bases, and 11 bases lay in between. CDR3 in amino acids: CASSKGPNYEQYF. The CDR3 DNA follows: TGTGCCAGCAGCAAGGGACCGAACTACGAGCAGTACTTC.

This clone has just one count. The chain combines TRBV28 with TRBJ1-5; TRBD1 matches 8 bases. V lost 5 bases to trimming and J lost 5 bases; unmatched junction nucleotides: 11. Germline-derived CDR1 and CDR2 are MDHEN and SYDVKM. The CDR3 loop spans 16 amino acids. The CDR3 sequence is CASSPLAGQGYQPQHF. The CDR3, as DNA: TGTGCCAGCAGTCCCCTCGCAGGACAGGGTTATCAGCCCCAGCATTTT. Supplemented by reference TRBV28 and TRBJ1-5, the full variable domain reads DVKVTQSSRYLVKRTGEKVFLECVQDMDHENMFWYRQDPGLGLRLIYFSYDVKMKEKGDIPEGYSVSREKKERFSLILESASTNQTSMYLCASSPLAGQGYQPQHFGDGTRLSIL.

The gene calls are TRBV11-2 and TRBJ2-7; unclear D gene. The CDR3 is 15 amino acids. Trimming removed 2 bases at V and 7 bases at J, with 18 bases between. Germline V gene sequence: CDR1 SGHAT, CDR2 FQNNGV. CDR3 in amino acids: CASSLLVSISKEQYF. The CDR3 DNA sequence: TGTGCCAGCAGCTTATTGGTGTCTATCTCTAAGGAGCAGTACTTC.

The CDR3 here is CASRIAGGPSGDTQYF. The CDR3 DNA reads TGTGCCAGCAGAATAGCGGGAGGGCCCTCGGGAGATACGCAGTATTTT. V and J are TRBV6-4 and TRBJ2-3, with TRBD2 identical over 11 bases. V trimming: 6 bases; J trimming: 5 bases; junction bases outside the gene matches: 10. The CDR3 covers 16 residues. The V gene's germline CDR1 is MRHNA and CDR2 SNTAGT.

This chain links TRBV7-9 with TRBJ2-1; no firm D call. The CDR3 is made up of 12 amino acids. Trimming removed 3 bases at V and 8 bases at J, with 8 bases between. Germline CDR1 SEHNR, CDR2 FQNEAQ (reference sequence). The CDR3 spells CASSFEWDEQFF. As DNA, the CDR3 is TGTGCCAGCAGCTTTGAGTGGGATGAGCAGTTCTTC.

The V gene is TRBV6-5, the J gene TRBJ2-2; D unresolved. The germline CDR1 and CDR2 sequences are MNHEY and SVGAGI. Between the trimmed V and J ends, which lost 5 bases and 10 bases, there was a span of 14 bases. This CDR3 has 13 amino acids. For the CDR3, the DNA is TGTGCCAGCAGTCCCGACCCCCTAGTGGAGCTGTTTTTT. This sequence encodes CASSPDPLVELFF.

The V call is TRBV29-1, the J call TRBJ2-5, with a tentative D call TRBD1 (6 bases). Germline assignment: CDR1 SQVTM and CDR2 ANQGSEA. The V end lost 4 bases, the J end lost 5 bases, and 14 bases lay between the germline ends. The CDR3 covers 13 residues. In DNA form, the CDR3 reads TGCAGCGTTGCCTCAGGGGCGGGTGAGACCCAGTACTTC. It codes for CSVASGAGETQYF.

This clone was observed once. The CDR3, as DNA: TGTGCCAGCAGGCGCCAGGGGGCAAACTACGAGCAGTACTTC. It yields the protein CASRRQGANYEQYF. V and J are TRBV2 and TRBJ2-7, with 8 bases lining up with TRBD1. The CDR3 spans 14 residues. V gave up 6 bases and J gave up 3 bases; unmatched junction bases: 7. CDR1 is SNHLY and CDR2 is FYNNEI in the germline V gene.

The rearrangement joins TRBV27 to TRBJ2-7; D call uncertain. With 2 bases removed from V and 3 bases from J, the gap between germline ends came to 8 bases. CDR3 size: 13 residues. Germline assignment: CDR1 MNHEY and CDR2 SMNVEV (reference sequence). CDR3 sequence reads: CASSLNSFYEQYF. CDR3 in DNA: TGTGCCAGCAGTTTAAACAGCTTCTACGAGCAGTACTTC.

The V gene is TRBV14, the J gene TRBJ2-1; 11 bases fit TRBD1. CDR1 and CDR2 (germline): SGHDN, FVKESK. V was clipped by 3 bases and J by 2 bases; unmatched bases: 9. The CDR3 covers 18 residues. CDR3 residues: CASSQDRGLLAAYNEQFF. In nucleotides, the CDR3 is TGTGCCAGCAGCCAGGACAGGGGGCTACTAGCGGCCTACAATGAGCAGTTCTTC.

The chain has TRBV7-9 and TRBJ1-2; D call uncertain. Germline V gene sequence: CDR1 SEHNR, CDR2 FQNEAQ (reference sequence). V lost 5 bases and J lost 8, with 21 bases in between. CDR3 size: 15 residues. The DNA of the CDR3 is TGTGCCAGCAGCCCAGCCGGGAACACTATTCGGGGCTACACCTTC. Translated, it gives CASSPAGNTIRGYTF.

This sequence joins TRBV25-1 and TRBJ2-1; 10 positions agree with TRBD2. CDR3 length equals 12 residues. Per germline, CDR1 MGHDK and CDR2 SYGVNS. The CDR3 reads CTSGISYNEQFF. CDR3 DNA sequence: TGTACTAGCGGGATTTCCTACAATGAGCAGTTCTTC.

J is TRBJ2-7 and V is TRBV4-1, with a tentative D call TRBD1 (6 bases). CDR1 is MGHRA and CDR2 is YSYEKL in the germline V gene. The CDR3 totals 15 residues. Trimming took off 0 bases at V and 2 bases at J, with 11 bases between the two ends. CDR3 in DNA: TGCGCCAGCAGCCAAGAAACAGGGAGTACCTACGAGCAGTACTTC. Its protein is CASSQETGSTYEQYF.

The rearrangement uses TRBV27 and TRBJ2-1; TRBD2 aligns across 8 bases. Germline lookup yields CDR1 MNHEY and CDR2 SMNVEV (reference sequence). There are 16 residues in the CDR3. Unmatched junction bases numbered 16, after V lost 6 bases and J lost 9 bases. The CDR3 nucleotides are TGTGCCAGCAGCCCTATTAGCGGGACCCCTTGGGGTGAGCAGTTCTTC. Translation: CASSPISGTPWGEQFF.

The chain employs TRBV4-3 and TRBJ2-5; perhaps TRBD1 as D (6 bases). This CDR3 is built from 15 residues. Germline V gene data show CDR1 as LGHNA and CDR2 as YSLEER. V lost 3 bases, J lost 5 bases, and 16 bases lay in between. This chain's CDR3 is CASSQGTGSMETQYF. CDR3 DNA: TGCGCCAGCAGCCAGGGAACAGGGAGCATGGAGACCCAGTACTTC.